Sequencing of this T cell receptor beta chain was carried out in a study of pediatric ulcerative colitis. For the study at large: Ulcerative colitis patients had pancolitis or left-sided colitis, with confirming histology.

CDR3 length: 14 amino acids. With V trimmed by 11 bases and J by 3 bases, 13 bases remained unmatched. The V gene's germline CDR1 is MDHEN and CDR2 SYDVKM. Data came from immunoSEQ multiplex PCR; TCRdb stores just in-frame clones and leaves some out. The data contain about 36,000 clones, around 78% of them singletons. In regard to this clone: Antigen specificity is unknown.

The study's findings and limits: Acute severe colitis showed lower rectal diversity from clonal expansions.

Sequenced input: blood. This receptor was obtained from a girl between 10 and 17 years old with moderate ulcerative colitis. The rearrangement uses TRBV28 and TRBJ2-7, with 7 bases aligning to TRBD2. CDR3 bases: TGTGCCTGCAAGATTAGCGGGCAAATCTACGAGCAGTACTTC. This sequence encodes CACKISGQIYEQYF.